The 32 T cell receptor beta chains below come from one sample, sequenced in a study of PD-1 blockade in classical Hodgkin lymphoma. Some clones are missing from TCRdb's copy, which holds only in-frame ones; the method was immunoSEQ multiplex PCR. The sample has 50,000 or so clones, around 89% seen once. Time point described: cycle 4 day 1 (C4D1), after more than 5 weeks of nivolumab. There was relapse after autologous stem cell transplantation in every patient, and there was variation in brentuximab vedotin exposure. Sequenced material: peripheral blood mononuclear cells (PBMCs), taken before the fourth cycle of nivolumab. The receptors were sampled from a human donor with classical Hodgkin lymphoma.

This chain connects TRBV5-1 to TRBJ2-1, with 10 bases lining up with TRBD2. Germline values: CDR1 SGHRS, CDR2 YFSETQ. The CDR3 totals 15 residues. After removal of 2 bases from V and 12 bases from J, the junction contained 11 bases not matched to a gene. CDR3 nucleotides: TGCGCCAGCAGCTTACTAGCGGGGCAGGCTTTTGGGCAGTTCTTC. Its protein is CASSLLAGQAFGQFF.

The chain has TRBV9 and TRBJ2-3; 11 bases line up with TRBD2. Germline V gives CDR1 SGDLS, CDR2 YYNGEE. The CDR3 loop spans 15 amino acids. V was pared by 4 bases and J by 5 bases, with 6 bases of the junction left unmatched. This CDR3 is CASSQLAGAGDTQYF. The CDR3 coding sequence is TGTGCCAGCAGCCAACTAGCGGGAGCGGGAGATACGCAGTATTTT.

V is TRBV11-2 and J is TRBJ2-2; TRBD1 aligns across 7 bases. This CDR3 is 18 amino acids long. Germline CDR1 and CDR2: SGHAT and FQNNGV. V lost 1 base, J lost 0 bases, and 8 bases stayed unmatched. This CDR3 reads CASSLGRTGFANTGELFF. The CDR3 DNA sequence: TGTGCCAGCAGCTTAGGCAGGACAGGCTTCGCGAACACCGGGGAGCTGTTTTTT.

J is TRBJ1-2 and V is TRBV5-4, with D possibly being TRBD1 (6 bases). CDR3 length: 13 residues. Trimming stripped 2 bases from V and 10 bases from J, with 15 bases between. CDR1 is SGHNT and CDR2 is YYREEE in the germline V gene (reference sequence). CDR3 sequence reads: CASSLTGKGDYTF. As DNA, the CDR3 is TGTGCCAGCAGCTTAACAGGGAAAGGGGACTACACCTTC. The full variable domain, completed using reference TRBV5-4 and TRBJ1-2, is ETGVTQSPTHLIKTRGQQVTLRCSSQSGHNTVSWYQQALGQGPQFIFQYYREEENGRGNFPPRFSGLQFPNYSSELNVNALELDDSALYLCASSLTGKGDYTFGSGTRLTVV.

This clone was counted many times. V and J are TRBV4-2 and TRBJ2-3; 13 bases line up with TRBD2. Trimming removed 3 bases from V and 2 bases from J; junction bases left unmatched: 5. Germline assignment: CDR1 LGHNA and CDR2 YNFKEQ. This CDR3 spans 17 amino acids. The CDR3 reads CASSHEGLAGFTDTQYF. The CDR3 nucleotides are TGTGCCAGCAGCCACGAGGGACTAGCGGGATTCACAGATACGCAGTATTTT.

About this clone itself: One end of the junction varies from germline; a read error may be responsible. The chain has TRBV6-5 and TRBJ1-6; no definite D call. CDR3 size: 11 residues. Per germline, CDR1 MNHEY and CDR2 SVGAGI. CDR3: CASSTSGRLFF. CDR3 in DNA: TGTGCCAGCAGTACCTCCGGCCGGCTTTTTTTT.

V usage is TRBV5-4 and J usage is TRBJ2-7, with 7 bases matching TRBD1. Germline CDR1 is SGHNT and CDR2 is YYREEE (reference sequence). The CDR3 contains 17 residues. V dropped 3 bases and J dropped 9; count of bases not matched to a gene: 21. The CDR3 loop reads CASSSALTGTVRSGQYF. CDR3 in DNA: TGTGCCAGCAGCTCCGCACTAACCGGGACAGTGAGATCTGGGCAGTACTTC.

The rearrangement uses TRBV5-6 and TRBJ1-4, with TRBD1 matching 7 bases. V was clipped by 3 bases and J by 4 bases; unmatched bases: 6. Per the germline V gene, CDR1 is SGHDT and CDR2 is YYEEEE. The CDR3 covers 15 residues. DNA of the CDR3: TGTGCCAGCAGCTCAGACAGGGCCTATAATGAAAAACTGTTTTTT. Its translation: CASSSDRAYNEKLFF.

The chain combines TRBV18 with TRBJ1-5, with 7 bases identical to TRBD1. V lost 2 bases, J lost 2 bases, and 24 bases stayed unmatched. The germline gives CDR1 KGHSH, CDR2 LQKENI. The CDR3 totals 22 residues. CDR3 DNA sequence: TGTGCCAGCTCACCATCTGCCCCCCATGGTAGAAACAGGGGTCTGCGCAATCAGCCCCAGCATTTT. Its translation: CASSPSAPHGRNRGLRNQPQHF.

The CDR3 sequence is CSAASGRNTGELFF. The CDR3 coding sequence is TGCAGCGCTGCTAGCGGGAGGAACACCGGGGAGCTGTTTTTT. The rearrangement links TRBV29-1 to TRBJ2-2; 10 positions match TRBD2. This CDR3 comprises 14 residues. The trim removed 7 bases at V and 1 base at J, leaving 3 bases unmatched. Germline loops: CDR1 SQVTM, CDR2 ANQGSEA.

The CDR3, as DNA: TGTGCCAGCAGCAAAGGGGGAGAATTTTTAGCCAAAAACATTCAGTACTTC. Protein product: CASSKGGEFLAKNIQYF. V usage is TRBV21-1 and J usage is TRBJ2-4; the table's TRBD2 call for D was not verified on the DNA. TRBV21-1 is recorded as a pseudogene. The CDR3 contains 17 residues.

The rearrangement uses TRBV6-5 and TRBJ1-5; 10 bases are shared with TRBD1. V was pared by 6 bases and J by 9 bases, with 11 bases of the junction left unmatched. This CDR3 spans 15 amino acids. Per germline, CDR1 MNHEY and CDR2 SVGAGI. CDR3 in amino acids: CASSLTPGQGSPQHF. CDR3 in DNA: TGTGCCAGCAGCCTCACGCCGGGACAGGGGTCGCCCCAGCATTTT.

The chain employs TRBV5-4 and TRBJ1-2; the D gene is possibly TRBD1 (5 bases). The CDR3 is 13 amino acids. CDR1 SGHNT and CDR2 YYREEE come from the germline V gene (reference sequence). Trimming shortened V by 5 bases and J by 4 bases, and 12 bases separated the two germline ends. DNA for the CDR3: TGTGCCAGCAGGGGACCGAGTGCCTATGGCTACACCTTC. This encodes CASRGPSAYGYTF.

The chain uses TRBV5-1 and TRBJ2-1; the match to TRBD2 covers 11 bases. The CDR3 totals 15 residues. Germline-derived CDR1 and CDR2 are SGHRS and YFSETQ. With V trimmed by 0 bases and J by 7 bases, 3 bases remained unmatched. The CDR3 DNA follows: TGCGCCAGCAGCTTGGGACTAGCGGGATTAAATGAGCAGTTCTTC. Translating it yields CASSLGLAGLNEQFF.

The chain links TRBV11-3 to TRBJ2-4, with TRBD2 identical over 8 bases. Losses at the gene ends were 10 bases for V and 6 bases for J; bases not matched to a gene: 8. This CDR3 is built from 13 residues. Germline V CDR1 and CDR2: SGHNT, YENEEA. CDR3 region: CATQAGAGNIQYF. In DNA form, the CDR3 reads TGTGCCACCCAAGCGGGAGCTGGAAACATTCAGTACTTC.

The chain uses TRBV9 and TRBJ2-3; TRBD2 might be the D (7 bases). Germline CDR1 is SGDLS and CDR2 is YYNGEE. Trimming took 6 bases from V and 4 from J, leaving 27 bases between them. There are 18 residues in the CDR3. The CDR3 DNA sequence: TGTGCCAGCACCCCCAGGGGAGGGCCCTCTGGGGGCCCAGATACGCAGTATTTT. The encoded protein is CASTPRGGPSGGPDTQYF. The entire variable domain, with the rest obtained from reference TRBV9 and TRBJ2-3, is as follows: DSGVTQTPKHLITATGQRVTLRCSPRSGDLSVYWYQQSLDQGLQFLIQYYNGEERAKGNILERFSAQQFPDLHSELNLSSLELGDSALYFCASTPRGGPSGGPDTQYFGPGTRLTVL.

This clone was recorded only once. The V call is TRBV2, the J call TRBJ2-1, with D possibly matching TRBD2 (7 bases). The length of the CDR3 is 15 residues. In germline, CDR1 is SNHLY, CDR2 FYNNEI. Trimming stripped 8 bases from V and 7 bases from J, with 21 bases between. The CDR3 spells CASRGAGAQPNEQFF. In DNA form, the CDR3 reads TGTGCCAGCCGGGGGGCGGGAGCCCAACCTAATGAGCAGTTCTTC.

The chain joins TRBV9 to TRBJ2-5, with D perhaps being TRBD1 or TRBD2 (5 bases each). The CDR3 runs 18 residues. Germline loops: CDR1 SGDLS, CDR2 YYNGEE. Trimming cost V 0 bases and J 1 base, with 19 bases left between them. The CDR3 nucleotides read TGTGCCAGCAGCGTAGCCCCCTTTAGTTCCGGGACCCAAGAGACCCAGTACTTC. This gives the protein CASSVAPFSSGTQETQYF.

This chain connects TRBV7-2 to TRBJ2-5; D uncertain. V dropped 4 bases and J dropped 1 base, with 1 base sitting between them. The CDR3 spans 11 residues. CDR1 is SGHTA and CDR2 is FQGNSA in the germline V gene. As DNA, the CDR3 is TGTGCCAGCAGCTCCCAAGAGACCCAGTACTTC. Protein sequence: CASSSQETQYF.

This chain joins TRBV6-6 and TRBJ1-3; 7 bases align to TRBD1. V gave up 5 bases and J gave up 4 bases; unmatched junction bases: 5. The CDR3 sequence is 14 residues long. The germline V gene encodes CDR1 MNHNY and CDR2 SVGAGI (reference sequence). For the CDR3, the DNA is TGTGCCAGCAGTCTAGACAGGGCCGGAAACACCATATATTTT. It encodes CASSLDRAGNTIYF.

CDR3 loop: CASSDPGISTNEKLFF. Here the CDR3 DNA reads TGTGCCAGCAGTGATCCGGGCATCTCAACTAATGAAAAACTGTTTTTT. The rearrangement links TRBV25-1 to TRBJ1-4, with D hard to call. CDR3 length: 16 residues. In germline, CDR1 is MGHDK, CDR2 SYGVNS. V was clipped by 3 bases and J by 0 bases, with 11 bases between them.

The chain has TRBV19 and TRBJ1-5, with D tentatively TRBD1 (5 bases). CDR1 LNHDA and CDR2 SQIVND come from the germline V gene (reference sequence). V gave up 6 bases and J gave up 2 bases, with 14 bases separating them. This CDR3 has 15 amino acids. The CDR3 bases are TGTGCCAGTAGCAAAAATGGGGCAGGCAATCAGCCCCAGCATTTT. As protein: CASSKNGAGNQPQHF.

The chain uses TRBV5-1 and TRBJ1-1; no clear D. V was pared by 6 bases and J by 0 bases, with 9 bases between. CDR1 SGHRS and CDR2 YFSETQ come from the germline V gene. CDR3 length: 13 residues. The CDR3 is CASTPGLNTEAFF. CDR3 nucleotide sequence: TGCGCCAGCACCCCCGGTTTGAACACTGAAGCTTTCTTT.

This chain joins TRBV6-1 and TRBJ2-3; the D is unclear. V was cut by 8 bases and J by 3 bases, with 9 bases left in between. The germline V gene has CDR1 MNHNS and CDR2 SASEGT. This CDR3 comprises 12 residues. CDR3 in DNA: TGTGCCAGCTCCTTAGAGACAGATACGCAGTATTTT. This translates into CASSLETDTQYF.

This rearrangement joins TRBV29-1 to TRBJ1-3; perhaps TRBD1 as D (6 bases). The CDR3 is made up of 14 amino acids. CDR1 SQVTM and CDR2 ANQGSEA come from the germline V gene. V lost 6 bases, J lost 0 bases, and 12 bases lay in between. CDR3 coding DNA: TGCAGCGTACGACCAGGGGACTCTGGAAACACCATATATTTT. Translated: CSVRPGDSGNTIYF.

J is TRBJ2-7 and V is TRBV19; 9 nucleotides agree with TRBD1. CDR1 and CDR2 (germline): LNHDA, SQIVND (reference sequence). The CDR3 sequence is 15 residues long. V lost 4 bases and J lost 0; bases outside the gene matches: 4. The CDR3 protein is CASSKTGGFSYEQYF. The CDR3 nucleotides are TGTGCCAGTAGTAAAACAGGGGGCTTCTCCTACGAGCAGTACTTC.

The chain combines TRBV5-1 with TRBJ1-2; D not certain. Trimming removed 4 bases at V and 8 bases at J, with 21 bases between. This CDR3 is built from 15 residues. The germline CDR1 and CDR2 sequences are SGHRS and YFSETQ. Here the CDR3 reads CASSRAGSTAGGYTF. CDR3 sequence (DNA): TGCGCCAGCAGCCGCGCTGGCTCTACCGCGGGGGGCTACACCTTC.

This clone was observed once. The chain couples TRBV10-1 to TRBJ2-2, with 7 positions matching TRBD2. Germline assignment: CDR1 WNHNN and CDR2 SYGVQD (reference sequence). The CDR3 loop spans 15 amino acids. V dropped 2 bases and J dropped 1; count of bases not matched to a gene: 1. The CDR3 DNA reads TGCGCCAGCAGTGAGGGGGGGGTGAACACCGGGGAGCTGTTTTTT. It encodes CASSEGGVNTGELFF.

CDR3 coding DNA: TGTGCCAGCTCAGGACTAGCGAGCCCCTACAATGAGCAGTTCTTC. It specifies CASSGLASPYNEQFF. The gene calls are TRBV18 and TRBJ2-1, with TRBD2 matching over 9 bases. Trimming removed 5 bases from V and 2 bases from J; junction bases left unmatched: 4. Germline values: CDR1 KGHSH, CDR2 LQKENI. CDR3 size: 15 residues.

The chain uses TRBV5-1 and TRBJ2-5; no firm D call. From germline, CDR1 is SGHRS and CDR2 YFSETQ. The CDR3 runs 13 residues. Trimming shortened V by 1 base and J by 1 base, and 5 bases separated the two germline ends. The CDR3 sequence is CASSLMSQETQYF. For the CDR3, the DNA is TGCGCCAGCAGCTTGATGTCCCAAGAGACCCAGTACTTC.

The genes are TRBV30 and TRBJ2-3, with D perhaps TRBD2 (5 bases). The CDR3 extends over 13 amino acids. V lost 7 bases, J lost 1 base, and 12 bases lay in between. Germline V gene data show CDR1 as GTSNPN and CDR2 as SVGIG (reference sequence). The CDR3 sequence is CASENGGTDTQYF. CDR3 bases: TGTGCCTCAGAAAACGGGGGCACAGATACGCAGTATTTT.

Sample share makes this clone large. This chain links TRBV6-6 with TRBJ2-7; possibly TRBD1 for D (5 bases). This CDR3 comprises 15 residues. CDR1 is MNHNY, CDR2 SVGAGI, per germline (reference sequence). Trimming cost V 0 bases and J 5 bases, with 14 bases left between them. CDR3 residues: CASSYSETTGDEQYF. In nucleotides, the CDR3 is TGTGCCAGCAGTTACTCGGAGACCACAGGCGACGAGCAGTACTTC.